This TCR beta chain was captured by sequencing in a study of blood T cells in healthy people across ages. Study information: The capture of about one barcoded beta molecule per two T cells was achieved by template switching.

Combining a sample-barcoded 5' primer with a J-beta primer mix, a second PCR ran for roughly 7 to 11 cycles. Carrying 12 random nucleotides, a template-switch adaptor labeled each individual cDNA molecule. TCRdb used MiXCR to reprocess the 5' RACE reads, holding one entry per CDR3 protein. This table has hundreds of thousands of distinct CDR3 sequences, 25% to 35% appearing once. Per the germline V gene, CDR1 is SGHRS and CDR2 is YFSETQ. The trim removed 2 bases at V and 3 bases at J, leaving 7 bases unmatched. This CDR3 is built from 16 residues. Ten or more counts support this clonotype. Sequencing was done on a sample of blood. The TCR comes from a woman older than 75 in good health. The J gene is TRBJ2-7, the V gene TRBV5-1; 11 bases agree with TRBD1. The CDR3 spells CASSFFPGTGGYEQYF. CDR3 sequence (DNA): TGCGCCAGCAGCTTCTTTCCCGGGACAGGGGGCTACGAGCAGTACTTC.